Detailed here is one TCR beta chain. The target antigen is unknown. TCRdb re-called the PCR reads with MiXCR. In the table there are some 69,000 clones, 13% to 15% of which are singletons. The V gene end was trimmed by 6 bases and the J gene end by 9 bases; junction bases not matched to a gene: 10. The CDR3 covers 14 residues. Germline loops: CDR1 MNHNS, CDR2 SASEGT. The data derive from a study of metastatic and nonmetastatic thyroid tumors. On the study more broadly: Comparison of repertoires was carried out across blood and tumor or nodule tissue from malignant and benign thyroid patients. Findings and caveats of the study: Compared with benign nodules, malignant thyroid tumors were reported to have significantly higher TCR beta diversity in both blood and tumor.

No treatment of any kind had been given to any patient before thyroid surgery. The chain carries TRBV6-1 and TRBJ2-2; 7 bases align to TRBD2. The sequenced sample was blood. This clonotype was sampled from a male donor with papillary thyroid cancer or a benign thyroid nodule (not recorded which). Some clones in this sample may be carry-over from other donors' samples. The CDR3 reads CASSRLAGTWELFF. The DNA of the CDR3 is TGTGCCAGCAGCAGACTAGCAGGGACCTGGGAGCTGTTTTTT.